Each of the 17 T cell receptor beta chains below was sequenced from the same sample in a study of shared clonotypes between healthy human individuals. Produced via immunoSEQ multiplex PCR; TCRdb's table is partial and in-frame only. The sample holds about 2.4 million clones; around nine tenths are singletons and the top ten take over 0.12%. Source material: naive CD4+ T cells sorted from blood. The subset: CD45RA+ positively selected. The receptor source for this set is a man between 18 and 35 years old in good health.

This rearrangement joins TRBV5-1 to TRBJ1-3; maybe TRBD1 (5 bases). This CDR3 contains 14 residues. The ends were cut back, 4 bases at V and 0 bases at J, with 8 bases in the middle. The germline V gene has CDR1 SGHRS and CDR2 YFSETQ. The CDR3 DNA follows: TGCGCCAGCAGCACGGGACTCTCTGGAAACACCATATATTTT. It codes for CASSTGLSGNTIYF. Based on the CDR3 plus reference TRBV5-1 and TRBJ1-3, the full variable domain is KAGVTQTPRYLIKTRGQQVTLSCSPISGHRSVSWYQQTPGQGLQFLFEYFSETQRNKGNFPGRFSGRQFSNSRSEMNVSTLELGDSALYLCASSTGLSGNTIYFGEGSWLTVV.

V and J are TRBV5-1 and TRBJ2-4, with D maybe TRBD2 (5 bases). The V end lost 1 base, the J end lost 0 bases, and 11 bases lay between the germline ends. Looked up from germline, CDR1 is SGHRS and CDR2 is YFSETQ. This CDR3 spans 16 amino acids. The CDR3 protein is CASSLWESPAKNIQYF. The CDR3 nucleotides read TGCGCCAGCAGCTTGTGGGAGTCCCCAGCCAAAAACATTCAGTACTTC.

Here the CDR3 DNA reads TGTGCAAGTCGCTTAGTGGGGTGGGTCACCTACGAGCAGTACTTC. This encodes CASRLVGWVTYEQYF. The chain joins TRBV12-2 to TRBJ2-7. TRBV12-2 is assigned pseudogene status. The length of the CDR3 is 15 residues.

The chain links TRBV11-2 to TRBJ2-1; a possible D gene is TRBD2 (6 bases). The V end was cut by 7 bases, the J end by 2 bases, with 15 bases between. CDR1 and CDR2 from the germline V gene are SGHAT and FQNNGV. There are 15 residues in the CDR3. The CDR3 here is CASTSGLLAYNEQFF. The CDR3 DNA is TGTGCCAGCACTTCTGGACTACTCGCCTACAATGAGCAGTTCTTC. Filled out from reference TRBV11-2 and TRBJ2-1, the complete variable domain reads EAGVAQSPRYKIIEKRQSVAFWCNPISGHATLYWYQQILGQGPKLLIQFQNNGVVDDSQLPKDRFSAERLKGVDSTLKIQPAKLEDSAVYLCASTSGLLAYNEQFFGPGTRLTVL.

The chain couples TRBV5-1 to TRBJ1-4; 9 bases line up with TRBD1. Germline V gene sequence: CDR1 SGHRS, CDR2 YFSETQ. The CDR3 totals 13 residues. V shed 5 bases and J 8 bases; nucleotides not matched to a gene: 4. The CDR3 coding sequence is TGCGCCAGCAGAGAGACAGGGGGAGAAAAACTGTTTTTT. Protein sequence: CASRETGGEKLFF.

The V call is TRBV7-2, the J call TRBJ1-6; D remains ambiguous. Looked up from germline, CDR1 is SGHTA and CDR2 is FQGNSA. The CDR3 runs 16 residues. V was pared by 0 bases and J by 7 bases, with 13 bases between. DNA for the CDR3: TGTGCCAGCAGCTTAGCGCAAGCAGCGGTAAATTCACCCCTCCACTTT. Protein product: CASSLAQAAVNSPLHF.

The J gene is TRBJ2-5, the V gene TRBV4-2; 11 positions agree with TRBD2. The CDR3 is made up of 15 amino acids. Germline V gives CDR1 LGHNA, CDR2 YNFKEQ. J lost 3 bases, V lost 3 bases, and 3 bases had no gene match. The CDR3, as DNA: TGTGCCAGCAGCCAGGAGGGACTAGCGGAAGAGACCCAGTACTTC. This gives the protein CASSQEGLAEETQYF.

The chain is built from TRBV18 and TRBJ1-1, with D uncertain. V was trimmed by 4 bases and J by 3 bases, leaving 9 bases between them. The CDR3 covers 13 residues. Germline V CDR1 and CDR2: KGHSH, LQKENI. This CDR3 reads CASSRNRDTEAFF. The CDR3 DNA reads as TGTGCCAGCTCACGCAACCGGGACACTGAAGCTTTCTTT.

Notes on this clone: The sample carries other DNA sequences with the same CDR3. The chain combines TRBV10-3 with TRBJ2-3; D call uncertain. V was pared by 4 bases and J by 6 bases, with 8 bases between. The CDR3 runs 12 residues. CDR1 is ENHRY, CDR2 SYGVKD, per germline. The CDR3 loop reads CAISGGSDTQYF. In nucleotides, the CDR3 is TGTGCCATCAGTGGAGGATCGGATACGCAGTATTTT.

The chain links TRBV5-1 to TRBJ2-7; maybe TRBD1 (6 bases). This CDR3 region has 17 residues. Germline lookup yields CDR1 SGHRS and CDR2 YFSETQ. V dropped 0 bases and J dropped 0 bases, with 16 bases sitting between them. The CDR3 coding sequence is TGCGCCAGCAGCTTGGGAAACACAGGGCGAGGCTCCTACGAGCAGTACTTC. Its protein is CASSLGNTGRGSYEQYF. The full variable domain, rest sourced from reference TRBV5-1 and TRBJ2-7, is KAGVTQTPRYLIKTRGQQVTLSCSPISGHRSVSWYQQTPGQGLQFLFEYFSETQRNKGNFPGRFSGRQFSNSRSEMNVSTLELGDSALYLCASSLGNTGRGSYEQYFGPGTRLTVT.

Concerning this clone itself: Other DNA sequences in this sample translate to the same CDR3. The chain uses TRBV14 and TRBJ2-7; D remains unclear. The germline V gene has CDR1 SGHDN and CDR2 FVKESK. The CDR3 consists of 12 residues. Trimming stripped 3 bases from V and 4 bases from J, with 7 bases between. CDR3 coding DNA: TGTGCCAGCAGCCAGTCCGGGTACGAGCAGTACTTC. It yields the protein CASSQSGYEQYF. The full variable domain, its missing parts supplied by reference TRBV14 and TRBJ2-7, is EAGVTQFPSHSVIEKGQTVTLRCDPISGHDNLYWYRRVMGKEIKFLLHFVKESKQDESGMPNNRFLAERTGGTYSTLKVQPAELEDSGVYFCASSQSGYEQYFGPGTRLTVT.

CDR3 protein: CASSFRINTGELFF. The DNA of the CDR3 is TGTGCCAGCAGTTTCCGCATTAACACCGGGGAGCTGTTTTTT. This rearrangement joins TRBV28 to TRBJ2-2; D call uncertain. Germline V lookup: CDR1 MDHEN, CDR2 SYDVKM. There are 14 residues in the CDR3. V lost 3 bases, J lost 2 bases, and 7 bases lay in between.

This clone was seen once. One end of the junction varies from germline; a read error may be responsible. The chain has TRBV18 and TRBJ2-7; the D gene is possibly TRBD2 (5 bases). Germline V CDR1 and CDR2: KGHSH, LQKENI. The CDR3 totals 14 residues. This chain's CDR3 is CASSPPVQDFGLDF. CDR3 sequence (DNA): TGTGCCAGCTCACCACCGGTGCAGGACTTTGGGTTGGACTTC.

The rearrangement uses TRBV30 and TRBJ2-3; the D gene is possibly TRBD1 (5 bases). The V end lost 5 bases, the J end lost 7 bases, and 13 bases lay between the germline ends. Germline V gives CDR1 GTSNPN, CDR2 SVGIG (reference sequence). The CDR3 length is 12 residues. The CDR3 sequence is CAWQDTANTQYF. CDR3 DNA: TGTGCCTGGCAGGACACTGCGAATACGCAGTATTTT. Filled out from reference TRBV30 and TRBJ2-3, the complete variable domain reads SQTIHQWPATLVQPVGSPLSLECTVEGTSNPNLYWYRQAAGRGLQLLFYSVGIGQISSEVPQNLSASRPQDRQFILSSKKLLLSDSGFYLCAWQDTANTQYFGPGTRLTVL.

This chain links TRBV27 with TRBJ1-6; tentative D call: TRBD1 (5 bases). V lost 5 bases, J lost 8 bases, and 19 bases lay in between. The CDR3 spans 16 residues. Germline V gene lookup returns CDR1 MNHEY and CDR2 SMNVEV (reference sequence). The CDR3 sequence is CASSTSGTTTHSPLHF. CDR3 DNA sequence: TGTGCCAGCAGTACCTCCGGGACCACAACACATTCACCCCTCCACTTT.

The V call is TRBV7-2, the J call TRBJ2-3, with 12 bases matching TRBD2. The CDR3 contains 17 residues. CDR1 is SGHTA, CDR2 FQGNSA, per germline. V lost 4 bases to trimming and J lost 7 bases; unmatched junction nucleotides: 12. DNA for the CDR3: TGTGCCAGCAGCTCGCCGACTAGCGGGAGTGGGGTCTATACGCAGTATTTT. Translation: CASSSPTSGSGVYTQYF.

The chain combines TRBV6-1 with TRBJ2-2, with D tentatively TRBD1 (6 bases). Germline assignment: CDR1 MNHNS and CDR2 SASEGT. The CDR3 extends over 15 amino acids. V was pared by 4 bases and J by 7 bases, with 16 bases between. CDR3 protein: CASSVDRGSGGELFF. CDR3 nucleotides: TGTGCCAGCAGTGTTGATAGGGGGTCGGGCGGGGAGCTGTTTTTT.